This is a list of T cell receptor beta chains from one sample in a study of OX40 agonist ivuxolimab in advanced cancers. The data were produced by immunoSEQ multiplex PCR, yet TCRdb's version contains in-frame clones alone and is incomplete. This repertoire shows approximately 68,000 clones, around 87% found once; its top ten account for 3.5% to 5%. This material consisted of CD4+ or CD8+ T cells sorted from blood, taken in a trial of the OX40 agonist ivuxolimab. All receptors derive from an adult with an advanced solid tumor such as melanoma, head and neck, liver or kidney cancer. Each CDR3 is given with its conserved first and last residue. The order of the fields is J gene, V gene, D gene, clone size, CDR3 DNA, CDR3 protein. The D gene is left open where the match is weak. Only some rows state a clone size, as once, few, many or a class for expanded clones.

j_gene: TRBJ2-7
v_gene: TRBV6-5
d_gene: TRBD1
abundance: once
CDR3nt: TGTGCCAGCAGTTCACCGGGCACAGGGGCAGGCGAGCAGTACTTC
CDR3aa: CASSSPGTGAGEQYF

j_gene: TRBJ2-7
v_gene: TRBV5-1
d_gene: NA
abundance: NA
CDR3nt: TGCGCCAGCAGCCCCCAACAGGGAGGTGGCTACGAGCAGTACTTC
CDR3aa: CASSPQQGGGYEQYF

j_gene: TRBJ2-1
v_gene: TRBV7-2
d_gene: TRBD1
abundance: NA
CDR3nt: TGTGCCAGCAGCTTAGCCGCAGGGGGCTGGCATGAGCAGTTCTTC
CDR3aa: CASSLAAGGWHEQFF

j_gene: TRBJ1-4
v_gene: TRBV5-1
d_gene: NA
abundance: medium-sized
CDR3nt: TGCGCCAGCAGAATAGATCCAACTAATGAAAAACTGTTTTTT
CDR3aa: CASRIDPTNEKLFF

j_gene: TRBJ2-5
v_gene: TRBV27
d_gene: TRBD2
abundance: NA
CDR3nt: TGTGCCAGCAGTTTTTGGGCTAGCGGGACGGAGACCCAGTACTTC
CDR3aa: CASSFWASGTETQYF

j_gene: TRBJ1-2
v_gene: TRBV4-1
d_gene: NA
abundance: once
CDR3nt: TGCGCCAGCAGCCAAACCGGGACAAGATATGGCTACACCTTC
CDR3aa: CASSQTGTRYGYTF

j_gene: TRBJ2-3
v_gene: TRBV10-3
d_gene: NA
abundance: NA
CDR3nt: TGTGCCATCAGCCTCCGGGACAGCACAGATACGCAGTATTTT
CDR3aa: CAISLRDSTDTQYF

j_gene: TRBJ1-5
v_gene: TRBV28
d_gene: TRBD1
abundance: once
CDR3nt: TGTGCCAGCAAGACGACAGGGACCCCCAATCAGCCCCAGCATTTT
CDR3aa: CASKTTGTPNQPQHF

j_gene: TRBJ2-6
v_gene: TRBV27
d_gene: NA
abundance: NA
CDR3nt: TGTGCCAGCAGTTTATCTGAGAGGGGTGGCTCTGGGGCCAACGTCCTGACTTTC
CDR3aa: CASSLSERGGSGANVLTF

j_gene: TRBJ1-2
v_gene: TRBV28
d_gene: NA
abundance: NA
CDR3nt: TGTGCCAGCAGTTTACCAGGGTGGGGCTACACCTTC
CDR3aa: CASSLPGWGYTF

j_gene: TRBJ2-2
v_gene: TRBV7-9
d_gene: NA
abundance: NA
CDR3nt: TGTGCCAGCAGCAGATCAGGGGAGAACACCGGGGAGCTGTTTTTT
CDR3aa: CASSRSGENTGELFF

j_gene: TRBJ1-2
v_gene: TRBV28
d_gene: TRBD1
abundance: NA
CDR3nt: TGTGCCAGCAGCCCGGGACAGGGGGCGTTCTATGGCTACACCTTC
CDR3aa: CASSPGQGAFYGYTF

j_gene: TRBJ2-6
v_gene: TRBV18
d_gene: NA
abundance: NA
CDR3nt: TGTGCCAGCTCACCGATGGTAGTGGACAGAGTCTCTGGGGCCAACGTCCTGACTTTC
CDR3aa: CASSPMVVDRVSGANVLTF

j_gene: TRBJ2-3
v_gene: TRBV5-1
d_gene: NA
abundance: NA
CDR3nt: TGCGCCAGCAGCTTGTACGACAGCCGCACAGATACGCAGTATTTT
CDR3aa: CASSLYDSRTDTQYF

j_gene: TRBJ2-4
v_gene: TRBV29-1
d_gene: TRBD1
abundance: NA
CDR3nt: TGCAGCGCTACTGTGGGACAGGGTATAGCCAAAAACATTCAGTACTTC
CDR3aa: CSATVGQGIAKNIQYF

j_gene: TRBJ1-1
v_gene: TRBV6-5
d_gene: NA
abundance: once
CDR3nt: TGTGCCAGCAGTTACTTAGAGACTGGTTTCTCTGAAGCTTTCTTT
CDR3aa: CASSYLETGFSEAFF

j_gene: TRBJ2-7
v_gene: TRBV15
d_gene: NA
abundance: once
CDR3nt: TGTGCCACCAGCAGAGTCAGGGGCTCCTACGAGCAGTACTTC
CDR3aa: CATSRVRGSYEQYF

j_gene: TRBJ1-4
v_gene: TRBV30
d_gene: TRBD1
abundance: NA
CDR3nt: TGTGCCTGGAGTGTACAACCAGGGGGCTATGAAAAACTGTTTTTT
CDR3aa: CAWSVQPGGYEKLFF

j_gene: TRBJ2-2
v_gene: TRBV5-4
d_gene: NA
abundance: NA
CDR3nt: TGTGCCAGCAGCCGGTCCGGGACTACCGGGGAGCTGTTTTTT
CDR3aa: CASSRSGTTGELFF

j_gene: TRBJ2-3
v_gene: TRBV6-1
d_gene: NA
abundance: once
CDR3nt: TGTGCCAGCAGTGAAGTTCAAGATACGCAGTATTTT
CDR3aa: CASSEVQDTQYF

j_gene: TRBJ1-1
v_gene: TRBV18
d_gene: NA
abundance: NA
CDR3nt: TGTGCCAGCTCACGTACAGAGAACACTGAAGCTTTCTTT
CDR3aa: CASSRTENTEAFF

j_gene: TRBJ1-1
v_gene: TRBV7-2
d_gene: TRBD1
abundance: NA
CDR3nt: TGTGCCAGCAGCGACCCGGGACAGGGGGTCGGCACTGAAGCTTTCTTT
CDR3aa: CASSDPGQGVGTEAFF

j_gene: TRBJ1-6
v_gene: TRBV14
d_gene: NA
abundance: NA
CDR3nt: TGTGCCAGCAGCCAACAAAATTATTCACCCCTCCACTTT
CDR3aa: CASSQQNYSPLHF

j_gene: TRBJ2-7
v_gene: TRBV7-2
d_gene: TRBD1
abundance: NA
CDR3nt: TGTGCCAGCAGCCGTGGGACAGCCAGCTCCTACGAGCAGTACTTC
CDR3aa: CASSRGTASSYEQYF

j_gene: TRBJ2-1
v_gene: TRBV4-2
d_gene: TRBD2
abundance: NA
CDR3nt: TGTGCCAGCAGCCGAATAGGACTAGCGGGAGGGAAGAGTAAGTTCTTC
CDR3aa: CASSRIGLAGGKSKFF

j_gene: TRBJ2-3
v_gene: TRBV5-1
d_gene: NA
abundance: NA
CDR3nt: TGCGCCAGCAGCCCCGGGACTGGCACAGATACGCAGTATTTT
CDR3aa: CASSPGTGTDTQYF

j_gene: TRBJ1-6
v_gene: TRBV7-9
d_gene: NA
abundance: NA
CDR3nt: TGTGCCAGCAGCTCCTTGAGGGAAAGGGATTCACCCCTCCACTTT
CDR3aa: CASSSLRERDSPLHF

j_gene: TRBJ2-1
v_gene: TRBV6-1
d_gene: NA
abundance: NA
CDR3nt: TGTGCCAGCAGTGAAGTACGGAGCTCCTACAATGAGCAGTTCTTC
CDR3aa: CASSEVRSSYNEQFF